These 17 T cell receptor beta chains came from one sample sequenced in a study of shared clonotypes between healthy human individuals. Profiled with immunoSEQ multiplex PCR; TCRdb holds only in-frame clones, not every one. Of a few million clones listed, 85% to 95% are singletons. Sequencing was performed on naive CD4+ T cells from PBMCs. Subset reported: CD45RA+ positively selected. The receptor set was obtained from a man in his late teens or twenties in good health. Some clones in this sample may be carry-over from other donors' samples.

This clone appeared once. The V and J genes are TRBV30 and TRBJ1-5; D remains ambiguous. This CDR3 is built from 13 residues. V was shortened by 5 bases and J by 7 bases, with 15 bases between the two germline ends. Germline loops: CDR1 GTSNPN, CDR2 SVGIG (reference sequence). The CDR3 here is CAWAIQEGQPQHF. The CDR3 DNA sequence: TGTGCCTGGGCTATTCAGGAGGGACAGCCCCAGCATTTT.

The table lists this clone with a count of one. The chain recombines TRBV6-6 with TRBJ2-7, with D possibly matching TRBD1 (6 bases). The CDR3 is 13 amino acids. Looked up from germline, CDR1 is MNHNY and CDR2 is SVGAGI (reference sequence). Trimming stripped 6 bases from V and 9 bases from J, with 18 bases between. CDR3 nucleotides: TGTGCCAGCAGCCCCAGACAGGCTACGAGGCAGTACTTC. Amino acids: CASSPRQATRQYF.

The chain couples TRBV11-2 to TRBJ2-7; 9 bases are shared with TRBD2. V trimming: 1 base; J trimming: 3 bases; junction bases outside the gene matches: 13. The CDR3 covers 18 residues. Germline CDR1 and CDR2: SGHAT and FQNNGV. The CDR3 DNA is TGTGCCAGCAGCTTAGCGGTTCGGGCTAGCGGGACGGGCTACGAGCAGTACTTC. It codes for CASSLAVRASGTGYEQYF.

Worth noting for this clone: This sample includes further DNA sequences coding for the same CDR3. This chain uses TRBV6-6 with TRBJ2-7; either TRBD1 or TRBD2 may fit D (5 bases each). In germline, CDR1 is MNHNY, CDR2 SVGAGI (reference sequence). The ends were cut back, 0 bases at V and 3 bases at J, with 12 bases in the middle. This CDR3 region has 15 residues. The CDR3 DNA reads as TGTGCCAGCAGTTACTCGAGGGGCCAGGGCTACGAGCAGTACTTC. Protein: CASSYSRGQGYEQYF.

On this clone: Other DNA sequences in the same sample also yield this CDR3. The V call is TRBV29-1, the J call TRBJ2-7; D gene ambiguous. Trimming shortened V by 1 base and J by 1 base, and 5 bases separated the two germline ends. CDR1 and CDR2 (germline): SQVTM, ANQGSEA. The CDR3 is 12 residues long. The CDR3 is CSVEVASYEQYF. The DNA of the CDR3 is TGCAGCGTTGAAGTCGCGTCCTACGAGCAGTACTTC.

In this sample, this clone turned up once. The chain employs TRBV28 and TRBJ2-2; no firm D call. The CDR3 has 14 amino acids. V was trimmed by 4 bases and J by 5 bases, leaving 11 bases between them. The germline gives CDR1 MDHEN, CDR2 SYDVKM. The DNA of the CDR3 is TGTGCCAGCAGTTCTGCGACCCGGACCGGGGAGCTGTTTTTT. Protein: CASSSATRTGELFF.

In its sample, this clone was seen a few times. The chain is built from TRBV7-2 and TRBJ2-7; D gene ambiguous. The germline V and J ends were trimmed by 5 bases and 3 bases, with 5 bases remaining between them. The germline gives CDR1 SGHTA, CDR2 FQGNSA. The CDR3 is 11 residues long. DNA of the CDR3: TGTGCCAGCAGCACCCACTACGAGCAGTACTTC. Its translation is CASSTHYEQYF. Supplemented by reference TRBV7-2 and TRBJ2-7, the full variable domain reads GAGVSQSPSNKVTEKGKDVELRCDPISGHTALYWYRQSLGQGLEFLIYFQGNSAPDKSGLPSDRFSAERTGGSVSTLTIQRTQQEDSAVYLCASSTHYEQYFGPGTRLTVT.

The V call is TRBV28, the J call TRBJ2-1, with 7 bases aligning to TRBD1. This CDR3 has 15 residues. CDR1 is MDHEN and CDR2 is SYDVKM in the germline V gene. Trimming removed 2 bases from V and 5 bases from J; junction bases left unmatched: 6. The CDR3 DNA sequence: TGTGCCAGCAGTTTACTTGGGACAGAAAACAATGAGCAGTTCTTC. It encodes CASSLLGTENNEQFF.

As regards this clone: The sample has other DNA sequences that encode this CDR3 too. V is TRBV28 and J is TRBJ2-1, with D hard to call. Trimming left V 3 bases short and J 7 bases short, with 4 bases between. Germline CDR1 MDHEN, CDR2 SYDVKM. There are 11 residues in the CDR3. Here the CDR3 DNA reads TGTGCCAGCAGTTTGGGGAATGAGCAGTTCTTC. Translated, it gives CASSLGNEQFF.

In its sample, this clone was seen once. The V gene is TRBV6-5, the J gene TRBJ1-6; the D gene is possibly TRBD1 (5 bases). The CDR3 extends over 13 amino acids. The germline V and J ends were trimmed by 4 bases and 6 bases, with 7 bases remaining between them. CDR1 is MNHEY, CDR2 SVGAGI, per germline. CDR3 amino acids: CASSWDRNSPLHF. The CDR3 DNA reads TGTGCCAGCAGTTGGGACCGTAATTCACCCCTCCACTTT.

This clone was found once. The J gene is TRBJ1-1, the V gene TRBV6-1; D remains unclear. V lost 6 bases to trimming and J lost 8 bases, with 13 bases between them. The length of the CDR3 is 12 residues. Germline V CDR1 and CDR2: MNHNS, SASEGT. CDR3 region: CASSATDPEAFF. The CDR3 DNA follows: TGTGCCAGCAGCGCCACGGACCCGGAAGCTTTCTTT.

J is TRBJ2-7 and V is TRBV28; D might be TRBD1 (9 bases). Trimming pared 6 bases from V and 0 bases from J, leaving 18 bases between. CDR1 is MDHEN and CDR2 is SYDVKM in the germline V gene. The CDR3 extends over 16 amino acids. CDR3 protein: CASSPGGDRDSYEQYF. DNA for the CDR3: TGTGCCAGCAGCCCGGGAGGGGACAGGGACTCCTACGAGCAGTACTTC.

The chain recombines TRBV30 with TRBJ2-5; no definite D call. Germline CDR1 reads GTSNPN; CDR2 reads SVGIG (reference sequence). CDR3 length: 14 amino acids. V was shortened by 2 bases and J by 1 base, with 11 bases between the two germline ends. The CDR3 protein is CAWSIARFQETQYF. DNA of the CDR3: TGTGCCTGGAGTATAGCCAGGTTCCAAGAGACCCAGTACTTC.

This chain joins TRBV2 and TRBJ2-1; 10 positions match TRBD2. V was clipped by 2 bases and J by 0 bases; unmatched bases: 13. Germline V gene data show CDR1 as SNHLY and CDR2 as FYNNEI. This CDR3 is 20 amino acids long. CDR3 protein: CASSEYGRLAGAHSYNEQFF. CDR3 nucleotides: TGTGCCAGCAGTGAATACGGCCGGCTAGCGGGAGCCCACTCCTACAATGAGCAGTTCTTC.

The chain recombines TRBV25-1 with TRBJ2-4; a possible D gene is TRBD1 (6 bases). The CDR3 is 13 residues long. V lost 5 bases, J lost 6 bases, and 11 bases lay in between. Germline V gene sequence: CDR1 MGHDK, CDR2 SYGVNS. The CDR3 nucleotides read TGTGCCAGCAGTTTGGGGGCTGGAAACATTCAGTACTTC. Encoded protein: CASSLGAGNIQYF.

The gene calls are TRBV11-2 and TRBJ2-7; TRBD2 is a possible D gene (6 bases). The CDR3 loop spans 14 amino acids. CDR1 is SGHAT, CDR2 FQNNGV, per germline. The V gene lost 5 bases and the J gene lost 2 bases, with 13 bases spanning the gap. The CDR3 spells CASSTGLVPYEQYF. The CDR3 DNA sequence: TGTGCCAGCAGCACGGGACTCGTCCCCTACGAGCAGTACTTC.

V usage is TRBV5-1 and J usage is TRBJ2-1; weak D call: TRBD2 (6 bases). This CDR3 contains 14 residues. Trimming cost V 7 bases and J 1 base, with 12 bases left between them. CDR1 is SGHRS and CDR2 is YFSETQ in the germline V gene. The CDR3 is CASGRDLSYNEQFF. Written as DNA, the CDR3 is TGCGCCAGCGGCCGGGACTTATCCTACAATGAGCAGTTCTTC.